What follows are 6 T cell receptor beta chains derived from one specimen sequenced in a study of post-analysis software for immune sequencing data. Study observations and caveats: Patients used several TRBV segments, including TRBV5-6, TRBV5-1 and TRBV20-1, more often than controls.

These receptors have no known antigen. cDNA libraries for TCR beta contained unique molecular identifiers. Using its own MiXCR run on the PCR reads, TCRdb lists one record per CDR3 protein. The sample consists of some 500,000 distinct CDR3 sequences, around 40% of them appearing once. The source material was blood. These receptors were obtained from a girl aged 5-17 years with multiple sclerosis.

V and J are TRBV28 and TRBJ1-3; D is undetermined. V shed 6 bases and J shed 1 base, with 10 bases lying between them. CDR3 size: 14 residues. Germline values: CDR1 MDHEN, CDR2 SYDVKM. The CDR3 DNA follows: TGTGCCAGCAGCAAGCTTGGTTCTGGAAACACCATATATTTT. Translation: CASSKLGSGNTIYF.

The V and J genes are TRBV20-1 and TRBJ2-1; a possible D gene is TRBD2 (6 bases). The CDR3 has 15 residues. CDR1 DFQATT and CDR2 SNEGSKA come from the germline V gene (reference sequence). Trimming shortened V by 1 base and J by 0 bases, and 10 bases separated the two germline ends. The CDR3: CSARGVADSYNEQFF. The CDR3 nucleotides read TGCAGTGCTAGAGGAGTAGCGGACTCCTACAATGAGCAGTTCTTC.

The chain joins TRBV12-5 to TRBJ1-2, with 11 positions matching TRBD1. The CDR3 sequence is 17 residues long. Germline CDR1 reads LGHNT; CDR2 reads FRNRAP. V gave up 0 bases and J gave up 2 bases; unmatched junction bases: 5. The CDR3 sequence: CASGLVGRDRGNYGYTF. In DNA form, the CDR3 reads TGTGCTAGTGGTTTGGTGGGACGGGACAGGGGGAACTATGGCTACACCTTC.

This clonotype was detected a few times. This chain joins TRBV7-9 and TRBJ2-7; D is unresolved. V was cut by 4 bases and J by 0 bases, with 4 bases left in between. The length of the CDR3 is 12 residues. In germline, CDR1 is SEHNR, CDR2 FQNEAQ (reference sequence). The CDR3 sequence: CASSWDSYEQYF. The CDR3 coding sequence is TGTGCCAGCAGCTGGGACTCCTACGAGCAGTACTTC. The whole variable domain, remainder taken from reference TRBV7-9 and TRBJ2-7, is DTGVSQNPRHKITKRGQNVTFRCDPISEHNRLYWYRQTLGQGPEFLTYFQNEAQLEKSRLLSDRFSAERPKGSFSTLEIQRTEQGDSAMYLCASSWDSYEQYFGPGTRLTVT.

The chain uses TRBV23-1 and TRBJ1-1; 7 nucleotides line up with TRBD1. TRBV23-1 is given ORF status, its function remaining uncertain. V lost 6 bases to trimming and J lost 1 base; unmatched junction nucleotides: 14. The CDR3 spans 17 residues. The CDR3 region has the DNA TGCGCCAGCAGACCAAAGGCCCAGACAGGGACGAACACTGAAGCTTTCTTT. Translated: CASRPKAQTGTNTEAFF.

The rearrangement links TRBV28 to TRBJ1-1; unclear D gene. This CDR3 has 13 residues. V was shortened by 5 bases and J by 0 bases, with 7 bases between the two germline ends. Germline assignment: CDR1 MDHEN and CDR2 SYDVKM. The CDR3 sequence: CASSHSMNTEAFF. The CDR3, as DNA: TGTGCCAGCAGTCATTCAATGAACACTGAAGCTTTCTTT.